These 26 T cell receptor beta chains were all obtained from the same sample, sequenced in a study of T cells in Graves' hyperthyroidism and ophthalmopathy. The CDR3 regions of TCR beta were amplified from RNA transcripts. Primed by the HTBI set, a first-round RT-PCR was run on the TCR CDR3. MiXCR, run by TCRdb on the multiplex PCR reads, gives a single entry per CDR3 protein. Among some 500,000 distinct CDR3 sequences listed, 14% were seen once. The sequenced sample was blood. The receptors stem from a woman between 18 and 30 years old with Graves' hyperthyroidism.

This clonotype has a count of ten or more. This chain links TRBV4-2 with TRBJ2-5; the D gene is possibly TRBD1 (5 bases). This CDR3 region has 15 residues. V was trimmed by 1 base and J by 2 bases, leaving 11 bases between them. The germline gives CDR1 LGHNA, CDR2 YNFKEQ. CDR3 DNA sequence: TGTGCCAGCAGCCAAGTAGGGGCAGTGCAAGAGACCCAGTACTTC. This translates into CASSQVGAVQETQYF.

This clonotype was seen only a few times. The rearrangement uses TRBV12-3 or TRBV12-4 and TRBJ2-3, with TRBD1 matching 9 bases. Trimming at V came to 3 bases and at J to 5 bases, leaving 3 bases not matched to a gene. CDR3 length equals 14 residues. CDR3 sequence (DNA): TGTGCCAGCAGTTTCGGACAGGGGAGAGATACGCAGTATTTT. It translates to CASSFGQGRDTQYF.

Only a few counts were recorded for this clonotype. J is TRBJ1-2 and V is TRBV6-1; 10 nucleotides match TRBD1. J was trimmed by 6 bases and V by 4 bases; bases with no gene match: 2. This CDR3 is built from 13 residues. Germline assignment: CDR1 MNHNS and CDR2 SASEGT. The CDR3 here is CASSGQGAHGYTF. As DNA, the CDR3 is TGTGCCAGCAGTGGACAGGGGGCGCATGGCTACACCTTC.

This clonotype was seen more than once but under ten times. This chain uses TRBV12-3 or TRBV12-4 with TRBJ2-7; D is possibly TRBD1 or TRBD2 (5 bases each). The length of the CDR3 is 13 residues. V gave up 10 bases and J gave up 3 bases, with 16 bases separating them. The CDR3 spells CATSGTPVYEQYF. In DNA form, the CDR3 reads TGTGCCACCTCCGGGACCCCAGTCTACGAGCAGTACTTC.

This clonotype was recorded many times. The genes are TRBV11-2 and TRBJ2-4; weak D call: TRBD1 (6 bases). The V gene's germline CDR1 is SGHAT and CDR2 FQNNGV. V was pared by 0 bases and J by 0 bases, with 18 bases between. The CDR3 length is 19 residues. The CDR3 sequence: CASSLEGLGGWVAKNIQYF. CDR3 nucleotides: TGTGCCAGCAGCTTAGAAGGACTTGGGGGCTGGGTAGCCAAAAACATTCAGTACTTC. The full variable domain, rest sourced from reference TRBV11-2 and TRBJ2-4, is EAGVAQSPRYKIIEKRQSVAFWCNPISGHATLYWYQQILGQGPKLLIQFQNNGVVDDSQLPKDRFSAERLKGVDSTLKIQPAKLEDSAVYLCASSLEGLGGWVAKNIQYFGAGTRLSVL.

This clonotype was detected only a few times. The rearrangement joins TRBV6-2 or TRBV6-3 to TRBJ2-2; D possibly uses TRBD1 or TRBD2 (5 bases each). The V end lost 7 bases, the J end lost 0 bases, and 9 bases lay between the germline ends. CDR3 length: 14 amino acids. Germline loops: CDR1 MNHEY, CDR2 SVGEGT. Here the CDR3 reads CASKRGPNTGELFF. CDR3 nucleotide sequence: TGTGCCAGCAAACGGGGCCCGAACACCGGGGAGCTGTTTTTT.

Regarding this clonotype: A junction end diverges from the germline sequence, so it may reflect a read error. V is TRBV5-1 and J is TRBJ2-1; D is unresolved. This CDR3 is 14 amino acids long. The V gene's germline CDR1 is SGHRS and CDR2 YFSETQ. In DNA form, the CDR3 reads TGCGCCAGCAGCTTAAGCGTACAGTACAATAAGCAGTTCTTC. Residues: CASSLSVQYNKQFF.

This clonotype was seen at least ten times. This chain links TRBV19 with TRBJ1-1, with 9 bases that match TRBD1. Germline CDR1 reads LNHDA; CDR2 reads SQIVND (reference sequence). The CDR3 has 15 residues. V shed 5 bases, J shed 4 bases, and the junction held 8 bases outside the gene matches. CDR3 sequence (DNA): TGTGCCAGTAGTTCTACCGGGACAGGGAGCACTGAAGCTTTCTTT. Translation gives CASSSTGTGSTEAFF. The full variable domain, with the rest looked up from reference TRBV19 and TRBJ1-1, is DGGITQSPKYLFRKEGQNVTLSCEQNLNHDAMYWYRQDPGQGLRLIYYSQIVNDFQKGDIAEGYSVSREKKESFPLTVTSAQKNPTAFYLCASSSTGTGSTEAFFGQGTRLTVV.

This clonotype came up many times. The V and J genes are TRBV12-3 or TRBV12-4 and TRBJ2-3; possible D gene TRBD2, 6 bases. V dropped 6 bases and J dropped 1 base, with 17 bases sitting between them. The CDR3 is made up of 16 amino acids. The CDR3 loop reads CASSPGQPGGTDTQYF. The CDR3 bases are TGTGCCAGCAGCCCAGGGCAACCGGGGGGCACAGATACGCAGTATTTT.

The chain links TRBV5-6 to TRBJ1-5; 8 bases map to TRBD1. With V trimmed by 0 bases and J by 1 base, 3 bases remained unmatched. Germline values: CDR1 SGHDT, CDR2 YYEEEE. This CDR3 contains 16 residues. The CDR3 protein is CASSLARDRSNQPQHF. The CDR3 DNA reads TGTGCCAGCAGCTTGGCCCGGGACAGGAGCAATCAGCCCCAGCATTTT.

The genes are TRBV19 and TRBJ1-2; TRBD1 matches 8 bases. Germline CDR1 and CDR2: LNHDA and SQIVND (reference sequence). With V trimmed by 3 bases and J by 6 bases, 6 bases remained unmatched. The CDR3 runs 14 residues. The CDR3 loop is CASSMGGQVHGYTF. CDR3 sequence (DNA): TGTGCCAGTAGTATGGGGGGACAGGTTCATGGCTACACCTTC.

This clonotype was seen ten or more times. The chain couples TRBV5-1 to TRBJ1-1, with D maybe TRBD1 (6 bases). The CDR3 extends over 18 amino acids. The germline V gene has CDR1 SGHRS and CDR2 YFSETQ. V lost 0 bases, J lost 4 bases, and 22 bases lay in between. This chain's CDR3 is CASSLAGQGTPRGTEAFF. The DNA of the CDR3 is TGCGCCAGCAGCTTGGCTGGGCAGGGGACTCCCCGGGGCACTGAAGCTTTCTTT.

This clonotype was counted many times. The chain recombines TRBV11-2 with TRBJ2-3, with D unresolved. The germline V and J ends were trimmed by 3 bases and 6 bases, with 7 bases remaining between them. Germline lookup yields CDR1 SGHAT and CDR2 FQNNGV. This CDR3 is built from 12 residues. Here the CDR3 reads CASSFQMDTQYF. Written as DNA, the CDR3 is TGTGCCAGCAGCTTTCAAATGGATACGCAGTATTTT.

This clonotype was found a few times. V usage is TRBV4-1 and J usage is TRBJ2-3, with TRBD2 identical over 12 bases. The germline V gene has CDR1 MGHRA and CDR2 YSYEKL. V lost 1 base and J lost 0; bases outside the gene matches: 5. This CDR3 comprises 18 residues. The CDR3 loop reads CASSQGLAGVVSTDTQYF. The CDR3, as DNA: TGCGCCAGCAGCCAAGGACTAGCGGGAGTCGTCAGCACAGATACGCAGTATTTT.

This clonotype was picked up many times. This chain links TRBV19 with TRBJ1-1, with D tentatively TRBD1 (5 bases). Between the trimmed V and J ends, which lost 5 bases and 0 bases, there was a span of 16 bases. The CDR3 consists of 16 residues. CDR1 and CDR2 from the germline V gene are LNHDA and SQIVND (reference sequence). Written as DNA, the CDR3 is TGTGCCAGTAGTGATCGGCGAAGGACATTGAACACTGAAGCTTTCTTT. This codes for CASSDRRRTLNTEAFF.

There are many counts of this clonotype. The chain has TRBV12-3 or TRBV12-4 and TRBJ2-5, with D perhaps assigned TRBD1 or TRBD2 (6 bases each). The CDR3 has 15 amino acids. V was trimmed by 4 bases and J by 3 bases, leaving 15 bases between them. CDR3 amino acids: CASSYRGRLKETQYF. CDR3 in DNA: TGTGCCAGCAGTTACCGGGGGCGCCTTAAAGAGACCCAGTACTTC.

In its sample, this clonotype was seen many times. The chain carries TRBV13 and TRBJ2-1; D is perhaps TRBD1 (5 bases). Trimming took off 3 bases at V and 0 bases at J, with 12 bases between the two ends. The CDR3 contains 16 residues. Per germline, CDR1 PRHDT and CDR2 FYEKMQ (reference sequence). In DNA form, the CDR3 reads TGTGCCAGCAGCTTGTCAGGGCCGGGCTCCTACAATGAGCAGTTCTTC. Amino acid sequence: CASSLSGPGSYNEQFF. Together with reference TRBV13 and TRBJ2-1, the CDR3 gives the full variable domain: AAGVIQSPRHLIKEKRETATLKCYPIPRHDTVYWYQQGPGQDPQFLISFYEKMQSDKGSIPDRFSAQQFSDYHSELNMSSLELGDSALYFCASSLSGPGSYNEQFFGPGTRLTVL.

The rearrangement links TRBV7-8 to TRBJ2-1, with 15 positions matching TRBD2. After removal of 5 bases from V and 7 bases from J, the junction contained 9 bases not matched to a gene. The CDR3 runs 17 residues. Germline V gives CDR1 SGHVS, CDR2 FQNEAQ. The CDR3 DNA sequence: TGTGCCAGCAGCCCAGGACTAGCGGGAGGGCTATGGAATGAGCAGTTCTTC. It translates to CASSPGLAGGLWNEQFF. Filled out from reference TRBV7-8 and TRBJ2-1, the complete variable domain reads GAGVSQSPRYKVAKRGQDVALRCDPISGHVSLFWYQQALGQGPEFLTYFQNEAQLDKSGLPSDRFFAERPEGSVSTLKIQRTQQEDSAVYLCASSPGLAGGLWNEQFFGPGTRLTVL.

The chain carries TRBV24-1 and TRBJ2-2; 12 nucleotides match TRBD2. This CDR3 spans 18 amino acids. The V and J ends lost 4 bases and 3 bases, in that order; junction bases with no gene match: 8. Germline V gives CDR1 KGHDR, CDR2 SFDVKD. This chain's CDR3 is CATSDPGTSGSYTGELFF. The CDR3 DNA sequence: TGTGCCACCAGTGACCCCGGGACTAGCGGGTCCTACACCGGGGAGCTGTTTTTT.

Many counts were recorded for this clonotype. This sequence joins TRBV19 and TRBJ2-1; possibly TRBD1 or TRBD2 for D (5 bases each). CDR3 length equals 14 residues. In germline, CDR1 is LNHDA, CDR2 SQIVND (reference sequence). Trimming removed 5 bases from V and 12 bases from J, with 20 bases in between. CDR3 sequence: CASSVAGSRAGQFF. The CDR3 coding sequence is TGTGCCAGTAGTGTAGCAGGGTCGCGGGCTGGGCAGTTCTTC.

This CDR3 reads CASSFLAGVGEQFF. In nucleotides, the CDR3 is TGTGCCAGCAGCTTCCTAGCGGGAGTGGGTGAGCAGTTCTTC. The chain is built from TRBV13 and TRBJ2-1, with 10 nucleotides matching TRBD2. This CDR3 has 14 amino acids. Trimming took 3 bases from V and 9 from J; bases not matched to a gene: 5. The germline gives CDR1 PRHDT, CDR2 FYEKMQ (reference sequence).

In the case of this clonotype: Possible read error: a much larger clone is one base away. The chain uses TRBV6-2 or TRBV6-3 and TRBJ1-3; 7 nucleotides line up with TRBD1. This CDR3 is 14 amino acids long. Germline V lookup: CDR1 MNHEY, CDR2 SVGEGT. Losses at the gene ends were 5 bases for V and 4 bases for J; bases not matched to a gene: 5. The CDR3 reads CASSDPGQGNTIYF. DNA for the CDR3: TGTGCCAGCAGTGACCCGGGACAGGGAAACACCATATATTTT.

Comment on this clonotype: Compared with germline, one end of the junction differs, possibly owing to a read error. The chain is built from TRBV5-4 and TRBJ2-5, with 7 bases matching TRBD2. Germline assignment: CDR1 SGHNT and CDR2 YYREEE (reference sequence). The CDR3 sequence is 15 residues long. DNA for the CDR3: TGTGCCAGCAGCTTGGAGGCTAGCGGTCCGGAGACCCTGTACTTC. It encodes CASSLEASGPETLYF.

To note about this clonotype: It may be a read error: a sequence one base away is much more abundant. The V gene is TRBV9, the J gene TRBJ2-1; TRBD2 is a possible D gene (6 bases). V was shortened by 4 bases and J by 2 bases, with 13 bases between the two germline ends. Germline loops: CDR1 SGDLS, CDR2 YYNGEE. The CDR3 runs 15 residues. The CDR3 DNA reads TGTGCCAGCAGCCTCCGGGACTTCCCCTACAATGAGCAGTTCTTC. Protein: CASSLRDFPYNEQFF.

The V call is TRBV7-3, the J call TRBJ1-1, with 7 bases that match TRBD1. The CDR3 runs to 15 residues. Germline V gene lookup returns CDR1 SGHTA and CDR2 FQGTGA. J gave up 5 bases and V 4 bases, and 10 bases lay outside the gene matches. CDR3 sequence (DNA): TGTGCCAGCAGCTCCGACACAGGGGCGAGGACTGAAGCTTTCTTT. It translates to CASSSDTGARTEAFF.

This clonotype was observed many times. The V gene is TRBV9, the J gene TRBJ2-1, with TRBD2 matching over 12 bases. The ends lost 4 bases at V and 8 bases at J; junction bases unmatched: 7. The CDR3 has 15 residues. The V gene's germline CDR1 is SGDLS and CDR2 YYNGEE. CDR3 region: CASSLTGLAGYEQFF. The CDR3, as DNA: TGTGCCAGCAGCCTGACCGGACTAGCGGGATATGAGCAGTTCTTC.